This entry lists 22 T cell receptor beta chains sequenced from one sample in a study of tumor-infiltrating lymphocytes in primary liver carcinoma. Unsorted bulk tissue, about 17-33 mg of it, served as the source for co-extraction of RNA and DNA. A primer matching the constant region was used to make TCR beta cDNA from approximately 0.45 ug of total RNA. Generation of the TCR beta libraries relied on three nested multiplex PCR rounds using slightly modified ARM-PCR. Use of TRBV1-TRBV30 forward primers with a C-beta reverse primer characterized the first two PCR rounds, which lasted about 10 cycles each. In TCRdb, the multiplex PCR reads were re-called with MiXCR into one record per CDR3 protein. The sample gives about 74,000 distinct CDR3 sequences, almost 70% of which show up once; approximately 30% is in the top ten. Specimen: liver tumor tissue from sampling region 4. Regarding subset: tumor region T4, right-lateral pole. The origin of the receptors is a man aged 40-49 years with primary liver carcinoma and hepatitis B virus infection.

This clonotype was counted many times. Given a much more abundant clone one base away, this may be a read error. The V gene is TRBV29-1, the J gene TRBJ2-1, with TRBD2 matching over 10 bases. The CDR3 is made up of 12 amino acids. Germline values: CDR1 SQVTM, CDR2 ANQGSEA. CDR3 bases: TGCGGCGTTCTAGCGGGAGATAGGGAGCAGTTCTTC. This sequence encodes CGVLAGDREQFF.

This clonotype has at least ten counts. The chain recombines TRBV4-1 with TRBJ1-3; unclear D gene. This CDR3 has 17 residues. Trimming cost V 1 base and J 2 bases, with 15 bases left between them. Per the germline V gene, CDR1 is MGHRA and CDR2 is YSYEKL. CDR3 DNA: TGCGCCAGCAGCCAAGTCCTTGATAGGGCCCCTGGAAACACCATATATTTT. It codes for CASSQVLDRAPGNTIYF.

This clonotype was counted a few times. Germline and junction disagree at one end, which may indicate a read error. The genes are TRBV10-2 and TRBJ2-7; TRBD2 is a possible D gene (5 bases). The length of the CDR3 is 11 residues. The germline V gene encodes CDR1 WSHSY and CDR2 SAAADI. The DNA of the CDR3 is TGCACCAGCCGGACTTACTACGAGCAATACTTC. Protein: CTSRTYYEQYF.

For this clonotype: A much larger clone is a single base away; this may be a read error. This sequence joins TRBV5-1 and TRBJ2-7; 8 nucleotides agree with TRBD1. CDR1 and CDR2 from the germline V gene are SGHRS and YFSETQ. The V gene end was trimmed by 5 bases and the J gene end by 4 bases; junction bases not matched to a gene: 5. The CDR3 consists of 13 residues. The chain's CDR3 is CASRARQGYEQYF. The CDR3 DNA sequence: TGCGCCAGCAGAGCGAGACAGGGGTACGAGCAGTACTTC. Combining the CDR3 with reference TRBV5-1 and TRBJ2-7 gives the whole variable domain KAGVTQTPRYLIKTRGQQVTLSCSPISGHRSVSWYQQTPGQGLQFLFEYFSETQRNKGNFPGRFSGRQFSNSRSEMNVSTLELGDSALYLCASRARQGYEQYFGPGTRLTVT.

On this clonotype: Its ends do not fully match the called genes, so a read error is possible. The genes are TRBV5-6 and TRBJ2-3; a weak D match, TRBD1 (5 bases). The CDR3 runs 16 residues. Per the germline V gene, CDR1 is SGHDT and CDR2 is YYEEEE. CDR3: CASSLVATSFTGTQYF. The CDR3 DNA is TGTGCCAGCAGCTTGGTGGCGACCTCATTCACAGGTACGCAGTACTTT.

The chain joins TRBV5-4 to TRBJ2-5, with TRBD2 identical over 7 bases. Losses at the gene ends were 2 bases for V and 14 bases for J; bases not matched to a gene: 18. The CDR3 totals 15 residues. Germline loops: CDR1 SGHNT, CDR2 YYREEE (reference sequence). The CDR3 region has the DNA TGTGCCAGCAGCTTTTTTCACGCGGGAGAAGAGACCCCATACTTC. Amino acids: CASSFFHAGEETPYF.

Remarks on this clonotype: An end of the junction differs from the germline gene, which may be a read error. The chain couples TRBV29-1 to TRBJ2-3, with 7 bases matching TRBD2. This CDR3 region has 14 residues. Germline V lookup: CDR1 SQVTM, CDR2 ANQGSEA. The CDR3 nucleotides read TGCAGCGTTGTGGCCGGGATAGGACTAGATACGAAGTATTTT. Residues: CSVVAGIGLDTKYF.

The chain couples TRBV12-3 or TRBV12-4 to TRBJ1-1, with TRBD1 matching 7 bases. V lost 9 bases to trimming and J lost 8 bases; unmatched junction nucleotides: 12. CDR3 length: 13 amino acids. This CDR3 reads CASSRGTYYEAFF. CDR3 in DNA: TGTGCCAGTAGCAGGGGGACGTATTACGAAGCTTTCTTT.

As concerns this clonotype: The CDR3 does not close with the conserved phenylalanine or tryptophan, likely indicating a read error. V and J are TRBV12-3 or TRBV12-4 and TRBJ2-3; D perhaps matches TRBD2 (5 bases). The CDR3 sequence is 15 residues long. V was pared by 3 bases and J by 2 bases, with 12 bases between. CDR3 DNA: TGTGCCAGCAGTTTTATGGAGGCCCTCACAGATACGCAGTATCTT. This sequence encodes CASSFMEALTDTQYL.

As regards this clonotype: A much larger clone differs from this one at a single base, so this may be a read error. V and J are TRBV7-9 and TRBJ2-7; D gene unclear. Germline-derived CDR1 and CDR2 are SEHNR and FQNEAQ (reference sequence). This CDR3 has 15 residues. The CDR3 bases are TGTGCCGGCAGCTTAGAGGCAGGTCCGACCTACGAGCAGTACTTC. It specifies CAGSLEAGPTYEQYF.

The V gene is TRBV4-2, the J gene TRBJ2-7; tentatively, D is TRBD1 (5 bases). The CDR3 totals 14 residues. The germline V and J ends were trimmed by 6 bases and 7 bases, with 19 bases remaining between them. The germline CDR1 and CDR2 sequences are LGHNA and YNFKEQ. CDR3 protein: CASSQTSTAREQYV. The CDR3 DNA reads TGTGCCAGCAGTCAAACCTCGACAGCCCGGGAGCAGTACGTC.

The genes are TRBV2 and TRBJ2-1, with a possible D match to TRBD2 (5 bases). Trimming removed 9 bases at V and 5 bases at J, with 23 bases between. The germline V gene encodes CDR1 SNHLY and CDR2 FYNNEI. The CDR3 is made up of 16 amino acids. In DNA, the CDR3 is TGTGCCAGTCGCGAGGCTACGGGGTTACCAGACAATGAGCAGTTCTTC. This codes for CASREATGLPDNEQFF.

This clonotype was seen more than once but under ten times. J is TRBJ2-1 and V is TRBV7-3; 7 nucleotides line up with TRBD1. V lost 5 bases to trimming and J lost 0 bases; unmatched junction nucleotides: 7. This CDR3 region has 16 residues. Germline V CDR1 and CDR2: SGHTA, FQGTGA. This chain's CDR3 is CASSQGVLSSYNEQFF. The CDR3 DNA follows: TGTGCCAGCAGCCAGGGGGTCCTGAGCTCCTACAATGAGCAGTTCTTC. The full variable domain, in which reference TRBV7-3 and TRBJ2-1 provide the parts outside the CDR3, is GAGVSQTPSNKVTEKGKYVELRCDPISGHTALYWYRQSLGQGPEFLIYFQGTGAADDSGLPNDRFFAVRPEGSVSTLKIQRTERGDSAVYLCASSQGVLSSYNEQFFGPGTRLTVL.

With respect to this clonotype: One base away lies a much larger clone, so this may be a sequencing read error. J is TRBJ1-2 and V is TRBV28; 11 positions match TRBD1. The CDR3 loop spans 14 amino acids. Germline V lookup: CDR1 MDHEN, CDR2 SYDVKM. The CDR3 coding sequence is TGTGCCAGCAGTCTCAGGACAGGGGGCAGTGGCTGCACCTTC. Its translation: CASSLRTGGSGCTF.

In the case of this clonotype: This may arise from a read error, as a much more abundant clone is one base away. The V call is TRBV4-1, the J call TRBJ1-3; tentatively, D is TRBD1 (6 bases). The germline V gene has CDR1 MGHRA and CDR2 YSYEKL. The CDR3 length is 15 residues. CDR3 loop: CASSLEGDSGSTIYF. The CDR3 DNA reads as TGCGCCAGCAGCTTAGAGGGGGACTCTGGAAGCACCATATATTTT.

J is TRBJ2-3 and V is TRBV6-2 or TRBV6-3; perhaps D is TRBD1 or TRBD2 (5 bases each). CDR1 MNHEY and CDR2 SVGEGT come from the germline V gene. This CDR3 is built from 14 residues. Trimming shortened V by 2 bases and J by 12 bases, and 18 bases separated the two germline ends. The CDR3 is CASSYGLGVLTQYF. The CDR3 DNA sequence: TGTGCCAGCAGTTACGGACTGGGGGTCCTTACACAGTATTTT.

This clonotype was picked up one time. The conserved phenylalanine or tryptophan normally closing the CDR3 is absent here, so this likely arose from a read error. V gene TRBV12-3 or TRBV12-4 combines with J gene TRBJ1-1; TRBD1 might be the D (5 bases). This CDR3 has 15 residues. The V and J ends lost 5 bases and 6 bases respectively, with 19 bases between them. The CDR3 here is CASSPPGGFSSEAFL. DNA of the CDR3: TGTGCCAGCAGTCCGCCGGGGGGGTTCTCGTCTGAAGCTTTCCTT.

This clonotype was counted ten times or more. The genes are TRBV6-1 and TRBJ1-5; maybe TRBD1 (5 bases). CDR3 size: 15 residues. The germline V and J ends were trimmed by 0 bases and 7 bases, with 13 bases remaining between them. Germline values: CDR1 MNHNS, CDR2 SASEGT. DNA for the CDR3: TGTGCCAGCAGTGAAGCGACAGCGGGGAGCCAGCCCCAGCATTTT. As protein: CASSEATAGSQPQHF.

Details on this clonotype: A read error is likely, as this CDR3 ends without the conserved phenylalanine or tryptophan. CDR3: CASSLWTGMEPGANVLTL. The CDR3 DNA reads as TGTGCCAGCAGTCTTTGGACAGGGATGGAACCTGGGGCCAACGTCCTGACTTTA. V and J are TRBV6-5 and TRBJ2-6; TRBD1 agrees at 8 bases. V trimming: 5 bases; J trimming: 2 bases; junction bases outside the gene matches: 11. From germline, CDR1 is MNHEY and CDR2 SVGAGI. This CDR3 region has 18 residues.

About this clonotype itself: This may be a read error, as it is one base from a much larger clone. This likely comes from a read error, as the CDR3 has no conserved phenylalanine or tryptophan at its end. The J gene is TRBJ1-4, the V gene TRBV30; no clear D. Germline V CDR1 and CDR2: GTSNPN, SVGIG (reference sequence). Trimming pared 4 bases from V and 5 bases from J, leaving 11 bases between. The CDR3 sequence is 13 residues long. In nucleotides, the CDR3 is TGTGCCTGGACCCCCGGGCCAAATGAAAAACTGTTTCTT. It yields the protein CAWTPGPNEKLFL.

By sample fraction, this clonotype is medium-sized (0.01 to 0.1%). The chain recombines TRBV6-5 with TRBJ2-5; D uncertain. V was pared by 3 bases and J by 2 bases, with 10 bases between. The CDR3 length is 14 residues. The V gene's germline CDR1 is MNHEY and CDR2 SVGAGI. CDR3 loop: CASSYGAAQETQYF. CDR3 in DNA: TGTGCCAGCAGTTATGGCGCGGCACAAGAGACCCAGTACTTC.

With regard to this clonotype: A junction boundary mismatches the germline segment, possibly from a read error. V usage is TRBV29-1 and J usage is TRBJ2-1; TRBD1 might be the D (5 bases). This CDR3 region has 13 residues. Germline CDR1 SQVTM, CDR2 ANQGSEA. The CDR3 sequence is CSIEDTVSNVQFF. The CDR3, as DNA: TGCAGCATTGAGGACACCGTGAGCAATGTGCAGTTCTTC.